Sequencing of this TCR beta chain was carried out in a study of graft-versus-host responses after intestinal transplantation (dated by TCRdb to about 2021). Background on the whole study: The transplants that recipients got were multivisceral, liver-intestinal, or isolated intestinal. Every recipient was given anti-thymocyte globulin induction, followed by about 3 years of maintenance tacrolimus and steroids. Donor T cell macrochimerism was defined as a peak of at least 4% donor T cells among recipient peripheral blood mononuclear cells. Alloreactive clones were identified by sequencing pre-transplant mixed lymphocyte reaction products and comparing them with unstimulated pre-transplant donor and recipient T cells. Bulk TCR-beta CDR3 sequencing was used to track graft-versus-host and host-versus-graft alloreactive T cell clones in the graft, circulation and bone marrow after intestinal transplantation. Of the 20 to 30 intestinal transplant recipients enrolled in the cohort, one of whom was a retransplant, 3 patients without pretransplant specimens were excluded. Instead of going to the commercial service, samples from a few later patients were sequenced in-house on an Illumina MiSeq and processed with MiXCR.

In the case of this clone: Its antigen is currently not known. It has no much larger one-base neighbor in the sample; base qualities were not kept.

Broader findings and caveats from the paper: Early after transplant, declines in HvG clones were associated with peak levels of circulating GvH clones. GvH clones turned up in recipient bone marrow, with some appearing earlier in ileal mucosa or blood, a pattern consistent with an intestinal mucosal origin. Conclusions were limited by the relatively low number and heterogeneity of intestinal transplant patients. High GvH to HvG T cell clonal ratios were observed in the allografts of patients with donor T cell macrochimerism.

Library creation used the immunoSEQ multiplex PCR assay. For most patients, genomic DNA was isolated using the Qiagen DNeasy Blood and Tissue Kit and was shipped frozen to Adaptive Biotechnologies for TCR sequencing. High-throughput TCR-beta CDR3 sequencing of genomic DNA from most patients was performed by Adaptive Biotechnologies. The paper's data handling went like this. TCR sequencing data were retrieved from Adaptive's ImmunoSEQ software for some 19 patients, whereas three other patients were processed with MiXCR and VDJtools. To correct CD4 versus CD8 sorting errors, any sequence found in both subsets at a frequency ratio below 5:1 was removed. CDR3 nucleotide sequences shared between donor and recipient were removed because the origin of such sequences could not be assigned. Alloreactive clones required at least 2-fold expansion over unstimulated cells and minimum CFSE-low frequency of 0.002% (template counts) or 0.001% (read counts). Clones were considered mappable if detected in sequenced pre-transplant spleen, lymph node, or MLR CFSE-low populations of the donor or recipient. The cumulative frequency of alloreactive clones was calculated as a percentage of all sequences, weighted by copy number. As stored in TCRdb, this immuneACCESS dataset retains in-frame rearrangements with V and J assigned. A fraction of the clones does not appear; measured against another copy, unresolved V genes explain less than half of the discrepancy, and the remainder lacks a known reason. The V and J calls and clone size are taken from that table; D and trimming were inferred from the DNA. The sample table contains about 88,000 clones; only one count was recorded for 85% to 95% of them. The top ten clonotypes cover approximately 0.32% of the sample.

The time point label, as the study defines it: cells obtained before transplantation from donor or recipient. CD3+CD4+ and CD3+CD8+ populations were FACS-sorted from unstimulated pre-transplant donor and recipient cells taken from spleen or lymph nodes. From its cysteine to its phenylalanine, the CDR3 spans 15 amino acids. Only the CDR3 portion is preserved as DNA: 45 bases, with reading frame beginning at the first base. The junction carries 14 bases between V and J, which are trimmed by 2 bases and 2 bases respectively. The CDR1 and CDR2 encoded by the germline V gene (reference sequence) are GTSNPN and SVGIG.

The TCR comes from a human donor who was the organ donor for an intestinal transplant. The sample consisted of unstimulated CD4+ T cells sorted from spleen or lymph node cells, taken before transplant. The chain employs TRBV30 and TRBJ2-3; no D gene is confidently identified. In nucleotides, the sequence is TGTGCCTGGAGTCGAGGCCTAGAGCACACAGATACGCAGTATTTT. This is translated as CAWSRGLEHTDTQYF. The full variable domain, completed from the reference TRBV30 and TRBJ2-3 proteins outside the CDR3, reads SQTIHQWPATLVQPVGSPLSLECTVEGTSNPNLYWYRQAAGRGLQLLFYSVGIGQISSEVPQNLSASRPQDRQFILSSKKLLLSDSGFYLCAWSRGLEHTDTQYFGPGTRLTVL.